This T cell receptor beta chain was recorded in a study of technical replicates of blood from several donors. Clones were read by immunoSEQ multiplex PCR, and TCRdb kept only the in-frame ones, dropping some. The table shows roughly 82,000 clones, with 96% occurring only once. V shed 4 bases, J shed 5 bases, and the junction held 11 bases outside the gene matches. The CDR3 runs to 16 residues. CDR1 is SGDLS and CDR2 is YYNGEE in the germline V gene. This chain connects TRBV9 to TRBJ2-2; 7 bases fit TRBD2. The source is a human donor in good health. Sequenced sample: T cells isolated from PBMCs. The CDR3 is CASSKEWGGDTGELFF. DNA for the CDR3: TGTGCCAGCAGCAAGGAATGGGGAGGGGATACCGGGGAGCTGTTTTTT.